This TCR beta chain was recorded in a study of blood T cell repertoires in COVID-19. Study-wide context: Nucleic acid was either cDNA or gDNA, and it came from T cells, B-cell-depleted T cells, or PBMCs.

TCRdb's table, derived via immunoSEQ multiplex PCR, lists solely in-frame clones and lacks some. Here the sample spans about 330,000 clones, 87% being singletons. The CDR3 contains 12 residues. V was trimmed by 0 bases and J by 4 bases, leaving 3 bases between them. Germline CDR1 reads SGDLS; CDR2 reads YYNGEE. The specimen sequenced was peripheral blood. The TCR was taken from a young man with COVID-19, enrolled during active disease. The rearrangement joins TRBV9 to TRBJ2-3; D uncertain. For the CDR3, the DNA is TGTGCCAGCAGCGTAGCTCCAGATACGCAGTATTTT. It yields the protein CASSVAPDTQYF.